This T cell receptor (beta chain) was sequenced for a study of a mutant IDH1 vaccine in newly diagnosed glioma. Background on the study: Eight vaccinations went to patients in weeks 1, 3, 5, 7, 11, 15, 19, 23. Either 4-6 weeks after radiotherapy alone or alongside temozolomide, vaccination was begun.

Time point specified: week 11, during vaccination. With topical imiquimod, each dose of the vaccine consisted of 300 ug of mutant IDH1 20-mer peptide. Concerning this clone: The antigen remains undetermined.

The method was immunoSEQ multiplex PCR; TCRdb's version includes in-frame clones alone and lacks a portion of them. The table lists 50,000 or so clones, roughly 90% of them singletons, with 2.4% in the top ten. Material: PBMCs, obtained from a glioma patient whose treatment included an IDH1 peptide vaccine. The TCR sequence derives from a man aged 45 to 65 with glioma.

CDR3 residues: CASSVSVTSGRVRSGETQYF. As DNA, the CDR3 is TGTGCCAGCAGCGTCTCGGTAACTAGCGGGAGAGTTCGGAGCGGGGAGACCCAGTACTTC. The chain combines TRBV9 with TRBJ2-5; 11 bases are shared with TRBD2. In germline, CDR1 is SGDLS, CDR2 YYNGEE. The trim removed 2 bases at V and 5 bases at J, leaving 20 bases unmatched. The CDR3 has 20 amino acids.